Listed here are 12 T cell receptor beta chains from one sample, sequenced in a study of blood T cells in healthy people across ages. A second PCR of roughly 7 to 11 cycles used a sample-barcoded 5' primer and a J-beta primer mix. TCRdb re-called the 5' RACE reads with MiXCR, one entry per CDR3 protein. The sample holds around 900,000 distinct CDR3 sequences, 29% seen once. Sequenced input: blood. The source is a woman aged 80 or over in good health.

CDR3 loop: CASTRTLQSIYEQYF. The CDR3, as DNA: TGTGCCAGCACTCGGACTCTTCAATCAATCTACGAGCAGTACTTC. The chain uses TRBV6-2 or TRBV6-3 and TRBJ2-7, with D possibly TRBD2 on 5 matching bases. Germline V gene data show CDR1 as MNHEY and CDR2 as SVGEGT. The CDR3 has 15 residues. Trimming left V 7 bases short and J 3 bases short, with 19 bases between.

This clonotype was observed many times. This rearrangement joins TRBV5-1 to TRBJ1-4; D is undetermined. Germline V gene sequence: CDR1 SGHRS, CDR2 YFSETQ. The CDR3 spans 14 residues. V was shortened by 0 bases and J by 3 bases, with 6 bases between the two germline ends. The CDR3 spells CASSLGTANEKLFF. The CDR3 region has the DNA TGCGCCAGCAGCTTGGGTACAGCTAATGAAAAACTGTTTTTT. Looking up the rest from reference TRBV5-1 and TRBJ1-4 gives the full variable domain: KAGVTQTPRYLIKTRGQQVTLSCSPISGHRSVSWYQQTPGQGLQFLFEYFSETQRNKGNFPGRFSGRQFSNSRSEMNVSTLELGDSALYLCASSLGTANEKLFFGSGTQLSVL.

Worth noting for this clonotype: With a much larger clone just one base away, this may be a read error. The chain has TRBV6-5 and TRBJ2-5, with a weak D call TRBD2 (6 bases). The end of the DNA aligns better with TRBJ2-1, so the J call may be wrong. CDR3 length equals 16 residues. The germline V gene has CDR1 MNHEY and CDR2 SVGAGI. CDR3 coding DNA: TGTGCCAGCAGTTACATCCCGGGGGACGTCCAAGAGACCCAGTTCTTC. It translates to CASSYIPGDVQETQFF.

Comment on this clonotype: A clone one base away is much larger, so this may be a read error. CDR3 bases: TGTGCCAGCAGCTCCAACCGGGACAGGTTGGACTATGGCCACACCTTC. Translating gives CASSSNRDRLDYGHTF. V and J are TRBV7-2 and TRBJ1-2, with TRBD1 matching 8 bases. The CDR3 contains 16 residues. The germline V gene encodes CDR1 SGHTA and CDR2 FQGNSA.

This clonotype was observed a few times. One junction end does not reproduce the germline sequence, and a read error may be involved. This CDR3 is CAGSPTGASTDTQYF. CDR3 DNA: TGCGCCGGCAGCCCGACAGGGGCTAGCACAGATACGCAGTATTTT. The V gene is TRBV5-1, the J gene TRBJ2-3, with 8 bases matching TRBD1. The CDR3 has 15 amino acids. Germline CDR1 SGHRS, CDR2 YFSETQ.

The rearrangement links TRBV10-2 to TRBJ2-2, with 9 bases that match TRBD2. The CDR3 consists of 15 residues. Germline trimming cut 6 bases from V and 4 bases from J; bases unmatched to any gene: 6. Germline CDR1 is WSHSY and CDR2 is SAAADI. The CDR3 nucleotides read TGCGCCAGCAGGATTAGCGGGGGACGCACCGGGGAGCTGTTTTTT. It is translated as CASRISGGRTGELFF.

The sample holds many counts of this clonotype. The V call is TRBV7-2, the J call TRBJ2-7, with 9 nucleotides matching TRBD1. The germline V gene has CDR1 SGHTA and CDR2 FQGNSA. The CDR3 covers 13 residues. V shed 7 bases and J 6 bases; nucleotides not matched to a gene: 7. CDR3 residues: CASTWDRVSEQYF. CDR3 nucleotide sequence: TGTGCCAGCACATGGGACAGGGTCAGCGAGCAGTACTTC.

There are many counts of this clonotype. The V call is TRBV5-1, the J call TRBJ2-1; 10 bases are a match to TRBD2. CDR3 length equals 19 residues. V trimming: 2 bases; J trimming: 0 bases; junction bases outside the gene matches: 11. Per germline, CDR1 SGHRS and CDR2 YFSETQ. The CDR3 region has the DNA TGCGCCAGCAGCTTCTATAGCGGGGGGCCCGTAAGCTCCTACAATGAGCAGTTCTTC. The encoded protein is CASSFYSGGPVSSYNEQFF.

This clonotype has just a few counts. The chain has TRBV19 and TRBJ1-5, with a weak D call TRBD1 (6 bases). Germline CDR1 is LNHDA and CDR2 is SQIVND (reference sequence). V lost 6 bases and J 3 bases, leaving 12 bases between the germline ends. The CDR3 loop spans 14 amino acids. CDR3 sequence reads: CASRWGHLNQPQHF. DNA for the CDR3: TGTGCCAGTAGATGGGGGCATCTCAATCAGCCCCAGCATTTT. Based on the CDR3 plus reference TRBV19 and TRBJ1-5, the full variable domain is DGGITQSPKYLFRKEGQNVTLSCEQNLNHDAMYWYRQDPGQGLRLIYYSQIVNDFQKGDIAEGYSVSREKKESFPLTVTSAQKNPTAFYLCASRWGHLNQPQHFGDGTRLSIL.

This clonotype was observed many times. The chain couples TRBV3-1 to TRBJ2-1; TRBD2 agrees at 10 bases. Looked up from germline, CDR1 is LGHDT and CDR2 is YNNKEL (reference sequence). The ends lost 2 bases at V and 2 bases at J; junction bases unmatched: 3. The CDR3 consists of 16 residues. For the CDR3, the DNA is TGTGCCAGCAGCCAATTTAGCGGGGGGACCTACAATGAGCAGTTCTTC. Amino acid sequence: CASSQFSGGTYNEQFF.

This clonotype was observed a handful of times. This may be a read error, as it is one base from a much larger clone. The J gene is TRBJ2-5, the V gene TRBV7-2, with D hard to call. Between the trimmed V and J ends, which lost 1 base and 5 bases, there was a span of 8 bases. The CDR3 covers 13 residues. CDR1 SGHTA and CDR2 FQGNSA come from the germline V gene. CDR3 DNA sequence: TGTGCCAGCAGCTTAGTCGCCAGCGAGACCCAGTACTTC. It specifies CASSLVASETQYF.

This clonotype occurred once. The CDR3 sequence: CASSRSSGGGYKQYF. The CDR3 DNA reads as TGTGCCAGCAGCAGGTCTAGCGGGGGCGGCTATAAGCAGTACTTC. The chain has TRBV7-8 and TRBJ2-5; TRBD2 matches at 10 bases. CDR3 length: 15 residues. V lost 5 bases to trimming and J lost 11 bases; unmatched junction nucleotides: 14. Germline CDR1 reads SGHVS; CDR2 reads FQNEAQ.